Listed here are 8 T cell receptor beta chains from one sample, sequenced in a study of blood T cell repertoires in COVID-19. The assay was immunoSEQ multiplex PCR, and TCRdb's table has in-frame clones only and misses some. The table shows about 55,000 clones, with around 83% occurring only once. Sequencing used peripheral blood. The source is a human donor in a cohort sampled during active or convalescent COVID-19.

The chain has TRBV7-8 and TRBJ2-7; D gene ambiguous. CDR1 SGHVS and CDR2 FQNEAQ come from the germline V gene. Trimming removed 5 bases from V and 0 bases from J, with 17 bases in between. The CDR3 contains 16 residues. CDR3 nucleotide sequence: TGTGCCAGCAGCACCGTCGGGTCTCCTTACTCCTACGAGCAGTACTTC. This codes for CASSTVGSPYSYEQYF.

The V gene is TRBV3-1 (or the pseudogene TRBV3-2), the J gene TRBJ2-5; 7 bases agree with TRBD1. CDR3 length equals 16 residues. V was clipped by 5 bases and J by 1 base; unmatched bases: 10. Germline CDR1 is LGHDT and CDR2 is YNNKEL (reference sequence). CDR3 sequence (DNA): TGTGCCAGCAGCACCCGACAGGGAATGGGCCAAGAGACCCAGTACTTC. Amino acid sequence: CASSTRQGMGQETQYF.

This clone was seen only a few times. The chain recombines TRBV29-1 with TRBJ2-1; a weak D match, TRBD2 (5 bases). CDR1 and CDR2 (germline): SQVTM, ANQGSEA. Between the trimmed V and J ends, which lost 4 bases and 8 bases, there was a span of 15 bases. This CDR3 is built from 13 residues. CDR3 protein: CSVGLGGFDEQFF. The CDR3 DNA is TGCAGCGTTGGGTTGGGCGGGTTCGATGAGCAGTTCTTC.

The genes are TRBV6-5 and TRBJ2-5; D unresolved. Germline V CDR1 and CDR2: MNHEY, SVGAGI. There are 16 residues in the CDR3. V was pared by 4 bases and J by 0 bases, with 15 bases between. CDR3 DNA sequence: TGTGCCAGCAGTTCCCACCTTCATAACTACCAAGAGACCCAGTACTTC. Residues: CASSSHLHNYQETQYF.

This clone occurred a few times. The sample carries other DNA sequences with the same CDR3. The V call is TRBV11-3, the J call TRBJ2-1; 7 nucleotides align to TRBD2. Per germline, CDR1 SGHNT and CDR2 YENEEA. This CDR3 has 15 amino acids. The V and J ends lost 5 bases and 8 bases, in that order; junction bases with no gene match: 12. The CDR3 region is CASSLGLGAMDEQFF. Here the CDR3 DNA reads TGTGCCAGCAGCCTAGGACTAGGAGCAATGGATGAGCAGTTCTTC.

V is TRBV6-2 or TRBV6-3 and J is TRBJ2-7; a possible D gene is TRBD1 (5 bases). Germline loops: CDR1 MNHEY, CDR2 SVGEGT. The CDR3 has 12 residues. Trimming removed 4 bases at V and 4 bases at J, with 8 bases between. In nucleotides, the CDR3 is TGTGCCAGCAGTTTTCAGGGTTACGAGCAGTACTTC. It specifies CASSFQGYEQYF.

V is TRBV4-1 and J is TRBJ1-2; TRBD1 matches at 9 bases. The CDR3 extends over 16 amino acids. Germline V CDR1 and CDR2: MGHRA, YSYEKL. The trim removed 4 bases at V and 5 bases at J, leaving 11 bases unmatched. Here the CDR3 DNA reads TGCGCCAGCAGCCCCCTTGGGACAGGGCCATCTTATGGCTACACCTTC. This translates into CASSPLGTGPSYGYTF.

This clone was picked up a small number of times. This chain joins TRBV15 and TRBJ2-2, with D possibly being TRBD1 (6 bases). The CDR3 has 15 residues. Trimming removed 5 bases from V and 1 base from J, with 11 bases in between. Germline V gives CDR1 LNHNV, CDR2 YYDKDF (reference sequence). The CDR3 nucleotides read TGTGCCACCAGCGCCCGACAGGAGAACACCGGGGAGCTGTTTTTT. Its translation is CATSARQENTGELFF.